A selection of T cell receptor beta chains follows, all from one sample in a study of blood T cells in healthy people across ages. TCRdb redid the calling of the 5' RACE reads with MiXCR, one entry per CDR3 protein. This table has about 1,500,000 distinct CDR3 sequences, 28% appearing once. Sequencing was carried out using blood. The receptors were gathered from a woman in her twenties or thirties in good health. Each CDR3 is given with its conserved first and last residue. Some rows have no size entry. The others give once, few or many, or a class for an expanded clone.

>TRBJ2-2|NA|TRBV14
CASSQDIGRLNTGELFF
>TRBJ2-5|many|TRBV20-1
CSARGVETQYF
>TRBJ2-3|NA|TRBV6-5
CASSSPAGAGDTQYF
>TRBJ1-4|few|TRBV28
CASSLKQGNEKLFF
>TRBJ2-5|NA|TRBV20-1
CSARASGRNNEQYF
>TRBJ1-6|few|TRBV9
CASGGVTGDSPLHF
>TRBJ2-1|NA|TRBV7-3
CASSLIGGNNEQFF
>TRBJ1-6|NA|TRBV20-1
CSARQPDSPLHF
>TRBJ2-1|NA|TRBV4-3
CASSYGASGSNEQFF
>TRBJ2-1|NA|TRBV24-1
CATSDPLTSGGRDEQFF
>TRBJ1-1|few|TRBV6-6
CASREGRANTEAFF
>TRBJ2-7|NA|TRBV7-6
CASSLVGGGGRYEQYF
>TRBJ1-6|NA|TRBV30
CAWKGPLAGNSPLHF
>TRBJ1-1|few|TRBV7-9
CASSLFGRGNTEAFF
>TRBJ2-4|many|TRBV7-9
CASSLGAGQNIQYF
>TRBJ1-5|NA|TRBV28
CASQETGPGSQPQHF